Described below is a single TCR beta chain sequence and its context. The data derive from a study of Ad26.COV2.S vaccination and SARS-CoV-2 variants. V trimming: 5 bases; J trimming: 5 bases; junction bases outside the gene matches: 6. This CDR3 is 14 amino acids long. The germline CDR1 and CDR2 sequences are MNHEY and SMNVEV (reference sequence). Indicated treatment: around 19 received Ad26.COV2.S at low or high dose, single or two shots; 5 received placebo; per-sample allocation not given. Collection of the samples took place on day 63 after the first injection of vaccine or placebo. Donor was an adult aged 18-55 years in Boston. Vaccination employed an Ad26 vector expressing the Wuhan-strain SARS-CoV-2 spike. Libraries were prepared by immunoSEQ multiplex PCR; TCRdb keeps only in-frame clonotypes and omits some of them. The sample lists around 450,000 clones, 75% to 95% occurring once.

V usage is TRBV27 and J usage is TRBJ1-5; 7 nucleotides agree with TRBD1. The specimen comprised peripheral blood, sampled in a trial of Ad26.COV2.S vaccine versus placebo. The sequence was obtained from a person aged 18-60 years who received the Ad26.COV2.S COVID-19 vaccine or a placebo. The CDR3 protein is CASSRQGLHQPQHF. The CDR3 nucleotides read TGTGCCAGCAGTCGACAGGGTCTTCATCAGCCCCAGCATTTT.